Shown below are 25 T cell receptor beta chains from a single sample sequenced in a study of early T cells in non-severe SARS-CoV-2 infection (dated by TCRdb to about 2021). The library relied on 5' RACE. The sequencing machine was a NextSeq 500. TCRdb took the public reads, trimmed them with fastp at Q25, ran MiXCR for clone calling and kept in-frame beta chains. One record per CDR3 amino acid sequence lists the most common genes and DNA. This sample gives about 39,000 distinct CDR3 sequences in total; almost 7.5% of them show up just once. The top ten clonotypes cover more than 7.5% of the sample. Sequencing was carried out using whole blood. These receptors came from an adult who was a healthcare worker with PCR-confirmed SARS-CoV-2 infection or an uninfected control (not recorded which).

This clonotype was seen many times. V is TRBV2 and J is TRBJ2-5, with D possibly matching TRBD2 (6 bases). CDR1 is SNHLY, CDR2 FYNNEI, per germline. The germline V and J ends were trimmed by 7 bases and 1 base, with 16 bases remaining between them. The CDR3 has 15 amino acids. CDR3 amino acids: CASIKGLTTQETQYF. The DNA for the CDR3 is TGTGCCAGCATTAAAGGACTAACGACCCAAGAGACCCAGTACTTC.

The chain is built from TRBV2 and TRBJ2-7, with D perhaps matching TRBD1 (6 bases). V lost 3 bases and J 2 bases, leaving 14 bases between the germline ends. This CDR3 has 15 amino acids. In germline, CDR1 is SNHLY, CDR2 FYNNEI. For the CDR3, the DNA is TGTGCCAGCAGTGATGGACAGAATATCCCCTACGAGCAGTACTTC. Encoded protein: CASSDGQNIPYEQYF.

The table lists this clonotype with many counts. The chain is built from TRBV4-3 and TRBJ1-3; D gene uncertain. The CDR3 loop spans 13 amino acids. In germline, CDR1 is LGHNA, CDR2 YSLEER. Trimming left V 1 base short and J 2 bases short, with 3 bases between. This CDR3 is CASSQGPGNTIYF. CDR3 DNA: TGCGCCAGCAGCCAAGGCCCTGGAAACACCATATATTTT.

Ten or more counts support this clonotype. DNA for the CDR3: TGTGCCAGCAGGACCAGTTACGGGCGGTCTTCACCCCTCCACTTT. Translating it yields CASRTSYGRSSPLHF. The chain is built from TRBV12-3 or TRBV12-4 and TRBJ1-6; D uncertain. With 6 bases removed from V and 9 bases from J, the gap between germline ends came to 18 bases. The CDR3 is 15 residues long.

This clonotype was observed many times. Written as DNA, the CDR3 is TGCAGTGCTCAATCGGGGGGCATTCAGTACTTC. Encoded protein: CSAQSGGIQYF. The chain recombines TRBV20-1 with TRBJ2-4; TRBD2 matches at 7 bases. This CDR3 comprises 11 residues. CDR1 and CDR2 (germline): DFQATT, SNEGSKA (reference sequence). V trimming: 5 bases; J trimming: 9 bases; junction bases outside the gene matches: 4.

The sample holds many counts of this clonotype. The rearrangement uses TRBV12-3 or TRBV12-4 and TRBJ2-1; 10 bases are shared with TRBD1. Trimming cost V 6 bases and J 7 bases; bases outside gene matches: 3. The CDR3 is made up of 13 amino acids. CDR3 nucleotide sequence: TGTGCCAGCAGACGGACAGGGGGTAATGAGCAGTTCTTC. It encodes CASRRTGGNEQFF.

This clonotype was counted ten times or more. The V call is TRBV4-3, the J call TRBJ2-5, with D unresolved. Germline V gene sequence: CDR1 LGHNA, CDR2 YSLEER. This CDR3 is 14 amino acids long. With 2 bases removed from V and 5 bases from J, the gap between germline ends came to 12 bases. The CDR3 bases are TGCGCCAGCAGCCAAACAACTGTCTGGGAGACCCAGTACTTC. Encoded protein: CASSQTTVWETQYF.

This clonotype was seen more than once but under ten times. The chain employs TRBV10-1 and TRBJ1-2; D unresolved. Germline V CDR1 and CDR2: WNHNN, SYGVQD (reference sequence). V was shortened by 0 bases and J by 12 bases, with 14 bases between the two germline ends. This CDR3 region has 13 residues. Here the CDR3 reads CASSESMETPHTF. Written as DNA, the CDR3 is TGCGCCAGCAGTGAGTCGATGGAGACCCCACACACCTTC.

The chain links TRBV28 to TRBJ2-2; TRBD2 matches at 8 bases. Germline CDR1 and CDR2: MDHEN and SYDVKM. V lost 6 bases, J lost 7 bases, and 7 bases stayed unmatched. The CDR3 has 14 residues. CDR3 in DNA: TGTGCCAGCAGCCCGGGACTAGGGATCGGGGAGCTGTTTTTT. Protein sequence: CASSPGLGIGELFF.

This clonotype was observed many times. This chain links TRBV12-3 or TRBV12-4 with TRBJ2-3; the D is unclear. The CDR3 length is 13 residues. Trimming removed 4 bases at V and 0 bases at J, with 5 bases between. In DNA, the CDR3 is TGTGCCAGCAGTTCCCAGAGCACAGATACGCAGTATTTT. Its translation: CASSSQSTDTQYF.

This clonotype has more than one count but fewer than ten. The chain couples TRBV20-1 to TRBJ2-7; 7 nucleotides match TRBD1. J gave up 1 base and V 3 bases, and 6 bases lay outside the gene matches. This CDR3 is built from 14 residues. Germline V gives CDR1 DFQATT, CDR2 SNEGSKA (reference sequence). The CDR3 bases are TGCAGTGCTAGGCACAGGGGAAGGTCCTACGAGCAGTACTTC. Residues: CSARHRGRSYEQYF.

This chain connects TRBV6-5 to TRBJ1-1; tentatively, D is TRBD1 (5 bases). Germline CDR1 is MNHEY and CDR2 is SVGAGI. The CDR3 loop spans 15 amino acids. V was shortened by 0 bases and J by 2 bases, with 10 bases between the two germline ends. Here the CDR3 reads CASSYSRAGNTEAFF. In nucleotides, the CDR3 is TGTGCCAGCAGTTACTCCAGGGCGGGAAACACTGAAGCTTTCTTT.

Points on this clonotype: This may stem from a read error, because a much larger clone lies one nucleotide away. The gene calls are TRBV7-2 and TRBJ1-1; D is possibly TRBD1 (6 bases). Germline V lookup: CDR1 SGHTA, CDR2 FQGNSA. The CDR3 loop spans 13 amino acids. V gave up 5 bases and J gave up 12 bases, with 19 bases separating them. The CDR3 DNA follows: TGTGCCAGCAGCACTCAGTGCAGGGGAAAGTCTTTCTTT. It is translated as CASSTQCRGKSFF.

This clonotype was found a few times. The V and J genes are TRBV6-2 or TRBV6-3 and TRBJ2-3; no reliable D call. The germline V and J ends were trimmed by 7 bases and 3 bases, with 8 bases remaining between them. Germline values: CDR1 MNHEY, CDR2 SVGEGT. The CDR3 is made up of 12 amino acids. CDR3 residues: CASTRRTDTQYF. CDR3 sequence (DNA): TGTGCCAGCACCCGCCGTACAGATACGCAGTATTTT.

The CDR3 sequence is CASSSQDPPDTQYF. The DNA for the CDR3 is TGTGCCAGCAGCTCCCAGGACCCCCCGGATACGCAGTATTTT. The V gene is TRBV7-2, the J gene TRBJ2-3; D uncertain. Trimming cost V 4 bases and J 6 bases, with 14 bases left between them. The germline CDR1 and CDR2 sequences are SGHTA and FQGNSA. The CDR3 is 14 amino acids. Supplemented by reference TRBV7-2 and TRBJ2-3, the full variable domain reads GAGVSQSPSNKVTEKGKDVELRCDPISGHTALYWYRQSLGQGLEFLIYFQGNSAPDKSGLPSDRFSAERTGGSVSTLTIQRTQQEDSAVYLCASSSQDPPDTQYFGPGTRLTVL.

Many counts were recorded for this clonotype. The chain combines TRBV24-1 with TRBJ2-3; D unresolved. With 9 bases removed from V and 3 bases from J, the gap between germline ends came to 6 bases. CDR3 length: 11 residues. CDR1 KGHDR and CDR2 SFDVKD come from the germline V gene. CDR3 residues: CATELTDTQYF. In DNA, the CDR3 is TGTGCCACCGAGTTGACAGATACGCAGTATTTT.

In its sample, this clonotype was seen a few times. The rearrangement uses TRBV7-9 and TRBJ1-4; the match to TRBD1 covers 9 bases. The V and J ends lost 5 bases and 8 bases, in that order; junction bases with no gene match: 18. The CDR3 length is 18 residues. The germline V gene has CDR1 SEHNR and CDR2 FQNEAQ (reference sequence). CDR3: CASSKGTGTGIFREKLFF. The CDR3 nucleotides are TGTGCCAGCAGCAAGGGCACCGGGACAGGGATCTTTAGGGAAAAACTGTTTTTT.

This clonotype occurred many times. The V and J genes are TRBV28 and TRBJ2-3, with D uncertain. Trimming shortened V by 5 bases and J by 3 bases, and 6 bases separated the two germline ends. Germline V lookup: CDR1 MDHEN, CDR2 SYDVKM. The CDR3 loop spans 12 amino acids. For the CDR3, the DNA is TGTGCCAGCAGTACCACGACAGATACGCAGTATTTT. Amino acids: CASSTTTDTQYF.

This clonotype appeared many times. The CDR3 sequence is CASSEGQGMNTEAFF. The CDR3 nucleotides read TGCGCCAGCAGTGAGGGACAGGGCATGAACACTGAAGCTTTCTTT. The chain joins TRBV10-1 to TRBJ1-1, with 8 bases that match TRBD1. CDR3 size: 15 residues. V shed 2 bases and J 0 bases; nucleotides not matched to a gene: 2. Germline loops: CDR1 WNHNN, CDR2 SYGVQD (reference sequence).

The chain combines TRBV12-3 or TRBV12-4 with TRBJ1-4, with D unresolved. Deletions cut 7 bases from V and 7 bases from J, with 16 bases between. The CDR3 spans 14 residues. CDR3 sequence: CASNRQGLSEKLFF. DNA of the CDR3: TGTGCCAGCAACCGACAAGGCCTGAGTGAAAAACTGTTTTTT.

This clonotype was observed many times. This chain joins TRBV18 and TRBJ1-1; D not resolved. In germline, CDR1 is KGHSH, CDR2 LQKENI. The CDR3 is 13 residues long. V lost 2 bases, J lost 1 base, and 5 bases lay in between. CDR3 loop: CASSPTENTEAFF. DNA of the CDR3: TGTGCCAGCTCACCAACGGAGAACACTGAAGCTTTCTTT.

The CDR3 DNA follows: TGTGCCAGCAGCAACCTGTTTGGGGACTCTATGAAAATCTCCTACGAGCAGTACTTC. Protein product: CASSNLFGDSMKISYEQYF. The V call is TRBV7-9, the J call TRBJ2-7, with a possible D match to TRBD2 (6 bases). V shed 5 bases and J shed 0 bases, with 26 bases lying between them. The CDR3 contains 19 residues. Germline CDR1 reads SEHNR; CDR2 reads FQNEAQ (reference sequence).

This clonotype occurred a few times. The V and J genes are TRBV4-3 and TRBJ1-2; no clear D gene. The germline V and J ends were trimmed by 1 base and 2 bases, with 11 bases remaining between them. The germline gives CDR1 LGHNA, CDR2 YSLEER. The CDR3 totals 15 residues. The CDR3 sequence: CASSQGLADNYGYTF. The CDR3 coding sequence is TGCGCCAGCAGCCAAGGTCTGGCAGACAACTATGGCTACACCTTC.

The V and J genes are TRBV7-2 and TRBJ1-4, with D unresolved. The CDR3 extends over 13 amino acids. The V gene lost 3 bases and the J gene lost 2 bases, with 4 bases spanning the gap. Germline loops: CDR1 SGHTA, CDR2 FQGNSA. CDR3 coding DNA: TGTGCCAGCAGCTTTCGGACTAATGAAAAACTGTTTTTT. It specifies CASSFRTNEKLFF. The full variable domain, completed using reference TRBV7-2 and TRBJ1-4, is GAGVSQSPSNKVTEKGKDVELRCDPISGHTALYWYRQSLGQGLEFLIYFQGNSAPDKSGLPSDRFSAERTGGSVSTLTIQRTQQEDSAVYLCASSFRTNEKLFFGSGTQLSVL.

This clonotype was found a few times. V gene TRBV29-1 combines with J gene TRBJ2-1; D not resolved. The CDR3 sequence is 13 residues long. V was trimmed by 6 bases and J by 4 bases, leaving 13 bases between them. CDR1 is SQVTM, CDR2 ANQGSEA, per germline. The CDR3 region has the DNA TGCAGCGTCCTCCGGATGGTGTACAATGAGCAGTTCTTC. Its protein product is CSVLRMVYNEQFF.